These T cell receptor beta chains were read from a single sample in a study of naive and memory T cell subsets. TCRdb processed the 5' RACE reads anew with MiXCR; each CDR3 protein has one entry. Found here are 55,000 to 70,000 distinct CDR3 sequences, approximately 6.6% of them singletons; the top ten hold about 9.8%. The receptors were gathered from a male donor in good health. Each CDR3 is given with its conserved first and last residue. D genes are given only for firm matches. A clone size is listed for some rows: how often the clone was seen (once, few, many), or a class if it is expanded.

v_call	j_call	clone_size	d_call	cdr3_nt	cdr3_aa
TRBV11-2	TRBJ1-4	.	.	TGTGCCAGCAGCTTTGTGAATGAAAAACTGTTTTTT	CASSFVNEKLFF
TRBV11-2	TRBJ1-1	few	.	TGTGCCAGCAGAACACAGGGCACTGAAGCTTTCTTT	CASRTQGTEAFF
TRBV6-5	TRBJ1-1	many	.	TGTGCCAGCAGTTACTTATTCGGAGGGAGTACTGAAGCTTTCTTT	CASSYLFGGSTEAFF
TRBV27	TRBJ1-5	few	TRBD1	TGTGCCAGCCAGACAGGGGGGAATCAGCCCCAGCATTTT	CASQTGGNQPQHF
TRBV3-1	TRBJ1-2	few	.	TGTGCCAGCAGCCAAGATATGGACAAGTACTATGGCTACACCTTC	CASSQDMDKYYGYTF
TRBV7-9	TRBJ1-1	many	.	TGTGCCAGCAGCTTAGTTGCGCACCGCGGGAAAGTGAACACTGAAGCTTTCTTT	CASSLVAHRGKVNTEAFF
TRBV20-1	TRBJ2-5	many	.	TGCAGTGCCACTTCCACCGGATCAGTAGAGACCCAGTACTTC	CSATSTGSVETQYF
TRBV12-3/TRBV12-4	TRBJ2-1	.	.	TGTGCCAGCAGTTTATGGACAGAGAGCTCCTACAATGAGCAGTTCTTC	CASSLWTESSYNEQFF
TRBV29-1	TRBJ2-3	many	.	TGCAGCGTTGAAGAACGCGCTATTTTTCAGTATTTT	CSVEERAIFQYF
TRBV4-1	TRBJ1-1	many	TRBD1	TGCGCCAGCAGCCCCGACAGGGATATCACTGAAGCTTTCTTT	CASSPDRDITEAFF
TRBV27	TRBJ1-6	many	.	TGTGCCAGCAGTTTAGGGCAGAATAATTCACCCCTCCACTTT	CASSLGQNNSPLHF
TRBV6-1	TRBJ2-2	.	.	TGTGCCAGCAGTCCTAGACAGGTCTTGAGCGGGGAGCTGTTTTTT	CASSPRQVLSGELFF
TRBV11-2	TRBJ2-3	once	.	TGTGCCAGCAGCTATCCCGGGCTGACGATATCCACAGATACGCAGTATTTT	CASSYPGLTISTDTQYF
TRBV20-1	TRBJ2-1	many	TRBD1	TGCAGTGCAATCCCGGGACAGGGGCCCAATGAGCAGTTCTTC	CSAIPGQGPNEQFF
TRBV6-1	TRBJ2-2	many	TRBD1	TGTGCCAGCAGTCAGGGGGCCGGCACCGGGGAGCTGTTTTTT	CASSQGAGTGELFF
TRBV2	TRBJ2-2	many	TRBD2	TGTGCCAGCAGAAGACTAGCGGACACCGGGGAGCTGTTTTTT	CASRRLADTGELFF
TRBV3-1	TRBJ2-5	many	.	TGTGCCAGCAGCCAAGACAGTCTCGAGACCCAGTACTTC	CASSQDSLETQYF
TRBV3-1	TRBJ2-7	few	TRBD2	TGTGCCAGCAGCCAAGGGGGAGAGACTAGCGGGGTTCCGCACTTC	CASSQGGETSGVPHF
TRBV3-1	TRBJ2-3	few	.	TGTGCCAGCAGCAAGCCTACGGATACGCAGTATTTT	CASSKPTDTQYF
TRBV19	TRBJ2-2	.	.	TGTGCCTCACGCAAAGCCGGGGAGCTGTTTTTT	CASRKAGELFF
TRBV21-1	TRBJ1-3	few	.	TGTGCCAGCGGAAAGACAGGGCCTGGAAACACCATATATTTT	CASGKTGPGNTIYF
TRBV6-5	TRBJ1-5	many	.	TGTGCCAGCAGTTACGAACAGAATAGCAATCAGCCCCAGCATTTT	CASSYEQNSNQPQHF
TRBV6-6	TRBJ1-3	.	.	TGTGCCAGCACCATCCCCCCCCACAGGGTGACTATCTCTGGAAACACCATATATTTT	CASTIPPHRVTISGNTIYF
TRBV3-1	TRBJ1-5	.	.	TGTGCCAGCAGCCAGGGGAGGGGAAATCAGCCCCAGCATTTT	CASSQGRGNQPQHF
TRBV11-2	TRBJ1-1	.	.	TGTGCCAGCAGCTTAGATCCAGTCGGCGGAGCTTTCTTT	CASSLDPVGGAFF
TRBV6-5	TRBJ1-1	.	.	TGTGCCAGCAGTTACTCATATGGGCAGTCGAACACTGAAGCTTTCTTT	CASSYSYGQSNTEAFF
TRBV20-1	TRBJ2-2	many	.	TGCAGTGCTAGTCTCCCCCGAGGGACCGGGGAGCTGTTTTTT	CSASLPRGTGELFF
TRBV12-3/TRBV12-4	TRBJ2-7	.	TRBD2	TGTGCCAGCAGCTCCGGACTAGCGGAAAGGTACGAGCAGTACTTC	CASSSGLAERYEQYF
TRBV6-5	TRBJ2-5	.	TRBD1	TGTGCCAGCAGGGACGGGACAGCCAGGGGGACCCAGTACTTC	CASRDGTARGTQYF
TRBV6-5	TRBJ1-3	.	.	TGTGCCAGCAGTTACGATCCATACTCTGGAAACACCATATATTTT	CASSYDPYSGNTIYF
TRBV3-1	TRBJ2-7	many	TRBD2	TGTGCCAGCAGCCAAGATCTACTAGCGGGAGGATCCTACGAGCAGTACTTC	CASSQDLLAGGSYEQYF
TRBV5-4	TRBJ2-1	.	.	TGTGCCAGCAGCCCGCCCGGGGATGAGCAGTTCTTC	CASSPPGDEQFF
TRBV6-5	TRBJ2-2	.	TRBD2	TGTGCCATCAAACACCGGGGGGGGGCGAACACCGGGGAGCTGTTTTTT	CAIKHRGGANTGELFF